These 9 T cell receptor beta chains came from one sample sequenced in a study of blood T cell repertoires in COVID-19. TCRdb's copy holds only in-frame clones and misses some; the assay was immunoSEQ multiplex PCR. The sample yields tens of thousands of clones, around nine tenths seen once. The specimen was peripheral blood. The receptors here all came from a human donor in a cohort sampled during active COVID-19. The donor label of this sample is uncertain.

The rearrangement uses TRBV15 and TRBJ1-4; tentatively, D is TRBD1 (5 bases). Trimming cost V 8 bases and J 12 bases, with 22 bases left between them. Germline V gene lookup returns CDR1 LNHNV and CDR2 YYDKDF (reference sequence). This CDR3 has 14 residues. CDR3 in DNA: TGTGCCACCTCCTCAATTCCCGACAGCGAGGAACTGTTTTTT. Amino acids: CATSSIPDSEELFF.

This chain links TRBV18 with TRBJ2-2; the D is unclear. The CDR3 consists of 16 residues. CDR1 is KGHSH and CDR2 is LQKENI in the germline V gene. V was pared by 5 bases and J by 0 bases, with 13 bases between. In DNA form, the CDR3 reads TGTGCCAGCTCAGGTGCTAGATTTGCGAACACCGGGGAGCTGTTTTTT. As protein: CASSGARFANTGELFF.

The chain is built from TRBV2 and TRBJ2-5; 7 bases match TRBD2. V lost 3 bases to trimming and J lost 5 bases; unmatched junction nucleotides: 9. This CDR3 is built from 15 residues. Per germline, CDR1 SNHLY and CDR2 FYNNEI. The CDR3 is CASSELLANGETQYF. The CDR3 DNA sequence: TGTGCCAGCAGTGAGCTACTAGCGAACGGGGAGACCCAGTACTTC.

The chain couples TRBV11-2 to TRBJ1-2; 11 bases match TRBD1. The CDR3 covers 17 residues. Trimming removed 3 bases from V and 7 bases from J; junction bases left unmatched: 13. Germline CDR1 SGHAT, CDR2 FQNNGV. CDR3 loop: CASSLWLGTGGQGGYTF. CDR3 in DNA: TGTGCCAGCAGCTTGTGGCTTGGGACAGGGGGTCAGGGTGGCTACACCTTC.

The chain recombines TRBV7-9 with TRBJ1-2; a possible D gene is TRBD1 (6 bases). The germline CDR1 and CDR2 sequences are SEHNR and FQNEAQ (reference sequence). The CDR3 spans 14 residues. V lost 5 bases and J lost 4, with 14 bases in between. DNA for the CDR3: TGTGCCAGCAGCCTCGGATGGGACACCTATGGCTACACCTTC. Translation: CASSLGWDTYGYTF. The full variable domain, completed using reference TRBV7-9 and TRBJ1-2, is DTGVSQNPRHKITKRGQNVTFRCDPISEHNRLYWYRQTLGQGPEFLTYFQNEAQLEKSRLLSDRFSAERPKGSFSTLEIQRTEQGDSAMYLCASSLGWDTYGYTFGSGTRLTVV.

The chain combines TRBV3-1 (or the pseudogene TRBV3-2) with TRBJ2-5; 11 nucleotides agree with TRBD2. CDR1 is LGHDT and CDR2 is YNNKEL in the germline V gene (reference sequence). V trimming: 6 bases; J trimming: 3 bases; junction bases outside the gene matches: 3. CDR3 length: 14 amino acids. The DNA of the CDR3 is TGTGCCAGCAGAAAACTAGCGGGGGAAGAGACCCAGTACTTC. Translated, it gives CASRKLAGEETQYF.

J is TRBJ2-3 and V is TRBV5-1, with D perhaps TRBD1 (5 bases). Germline lookup yields CDR1 SGHRS and CDR2 YFSETQ. V was cut by 0 bases and J by 0 bases, with 8 bases left in between. The CDR3 consists of 15 residues. The CDR3 DNA is TGCGCCAGCAGCTTGGTTGGGGCTAGCACAGATACGCAGTATTTT. It codes for CASSLVGASTDTQYF. Filled out from reference TRBV5-1 and TRBJ2-3, the complete variable domain reads KAGVTQTPRYLIKTRGQQVTLSCSPISGHRSVSWYQQTPGQGLQFLFEYFSETQRNKGNFPGRFSGRQFSNSRSEMNVSTLELGDSALYLCASSLVGASTDTQYFGPGTRLTVL.

This clone has just a few counts. DNA of the CDR3: TGTGCCACCCTGATACAGGGGGACACTGAAGCTTTCTTT. It is translated as CATLIQGDTEAFF. This chain links TRBV6-6 with TRBJ1-1; TRBD1 matches 8 bases. The CDR3 consists of 13 residues. CDR1 MNHNY and CDR2 SVGAGI come from the germline V gene (reference sequence). With 10 bases clipped from V and 3 bases from J, the junction kept 7 bases outside the gene matches.

V usage is TRBV14 and J usage is TRBJ2-5; D uncertain. The CDR3 is 14 residues long. CDR1 and CDR2 from the germline V gene are SGHDN and FVKESK. The ends were cut back, 1 base at V and 0 bases at J, with 6 bases in the middle. The CDR3 protein is CASSQGLYQETQYF. Here the CDR3 DNA reads TGTGCCAGCAGCCAAGGACTGTACCAAGAGACCCAGTACTTC.